This TCR beta chain comes out of a study of T cell responses to AZD1222 COVID-19 vaccine. In its sample, this clone was seen once. Per germline, CDR1 KGHSH and CDR2 LQKENI. The CDR3 totals 15 residues. Losses at the gene ends were 0 bases for V and 4 bases for J; bases not matched to a gene: 3. Sequencing was performed with immunoSEQ multiplex PCR; in TCRdb, only in-frame clones are kept and a portion is missing. The sample consists of approximately 73,000 clones, roughly 85% of them appearing once. This chain joins TRBV18 and TRBJ1-1; 9 bases are shared with TRBD1. Sequencing used peripheral blood, obtained on day 0 of AZD1222 vaccination. This TCR was sampled from an adult in good health. Here the CDR3 DNA reads TGTGCCAGCTCACCACCGGGACAGGGCGGCACTGAAGCTTTCTTT. The encoded protein is CASSPPGQGGTEAFF. Variable domain in full (rest from reference TRBV18 and TRBJ1-1): NAGVMQNPRHLVRRRGQEARLRCSPMKGHSHVYWYRQLPEEGLKFMVYLQKENIIDESGMPKERFSAEFPKEGPSILRIQQVVRGDSAAYFCASSPPGQGGTEAFFGQGTRLTVV.